This T cell receptor (beta chain) was profiled in a study of blood T cell repertoires in COVID-19. Study-wide background: Samples came from the United States, Italy and Spain, spanning acute and convalescent COVID-19.

Followed over time, Seattle patients had been enrolled while infection was active. Data came from immunoSEQ multiplex PCR; TCRdb stores just in-frame clones and leaves some out. The sample lists some 190,000 clones; roughly 84% were seen once. Trimming shortened V by 1 base and J by 3 bases, and 13 bases separated the two germline ends. CDR1 and CDR2 from the germline V gene are SGHVS and FNYEAQ. The CDR3 covers 15 residues. The J gene is TRBJ2-7, the V gene TRBV7-6, with D perhaps matching TRBD2 (5 bases). The sequencing input was peripheral blood. The receptor was derived from a person aged 65 to 85 with COVID-19, enrolled during active disease. The CDR3 is CASSLGGSDYYEQYF. The CDR3 DNA follows: TGTGCCAGCAGCTTAGGTGGTAGCGACTACTACGAGCAGTACTTC.